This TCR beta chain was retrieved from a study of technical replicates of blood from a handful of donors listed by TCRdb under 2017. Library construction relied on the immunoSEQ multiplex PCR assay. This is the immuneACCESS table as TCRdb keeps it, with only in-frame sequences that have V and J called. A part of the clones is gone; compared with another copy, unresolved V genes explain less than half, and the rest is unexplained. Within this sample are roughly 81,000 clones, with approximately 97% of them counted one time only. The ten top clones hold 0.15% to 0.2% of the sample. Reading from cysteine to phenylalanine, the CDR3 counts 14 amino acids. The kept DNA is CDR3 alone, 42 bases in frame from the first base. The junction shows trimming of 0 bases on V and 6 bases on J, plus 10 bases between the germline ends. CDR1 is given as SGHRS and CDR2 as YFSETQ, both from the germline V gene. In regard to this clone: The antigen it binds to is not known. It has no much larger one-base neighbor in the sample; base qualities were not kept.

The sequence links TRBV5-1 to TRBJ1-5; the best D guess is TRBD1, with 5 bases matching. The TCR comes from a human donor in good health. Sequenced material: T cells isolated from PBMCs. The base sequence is TGCGCCAGCAGCTTGGAAGGGGTGGCTCAGCCCCAGCATTTT. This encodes CASSLEGVAQPQHF.